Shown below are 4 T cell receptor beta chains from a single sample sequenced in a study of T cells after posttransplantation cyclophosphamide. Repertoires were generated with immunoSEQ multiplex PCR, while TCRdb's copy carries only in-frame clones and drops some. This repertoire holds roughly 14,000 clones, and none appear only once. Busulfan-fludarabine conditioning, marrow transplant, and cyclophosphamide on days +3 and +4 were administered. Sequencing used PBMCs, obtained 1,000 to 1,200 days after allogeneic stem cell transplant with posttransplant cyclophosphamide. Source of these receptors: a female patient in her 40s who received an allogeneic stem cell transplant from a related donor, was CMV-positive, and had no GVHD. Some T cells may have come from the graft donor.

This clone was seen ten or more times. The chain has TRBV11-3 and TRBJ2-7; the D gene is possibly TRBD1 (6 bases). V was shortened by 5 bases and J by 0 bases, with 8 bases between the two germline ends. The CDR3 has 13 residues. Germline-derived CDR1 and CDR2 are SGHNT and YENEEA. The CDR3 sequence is CASSQDSSYEQYF. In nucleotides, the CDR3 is TGTGCCAGCAGCCAGGACAGCTCCTACGAGCAGTACTTC.

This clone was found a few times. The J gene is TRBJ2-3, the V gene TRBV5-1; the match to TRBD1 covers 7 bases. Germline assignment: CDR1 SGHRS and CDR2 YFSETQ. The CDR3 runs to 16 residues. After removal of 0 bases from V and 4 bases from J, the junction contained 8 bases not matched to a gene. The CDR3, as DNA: TGCGCCAGCAGCTTGGGATACAGGGGATCGGCAGATACGCAGTATTTT. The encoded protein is CASSLGYRGSADTQYF. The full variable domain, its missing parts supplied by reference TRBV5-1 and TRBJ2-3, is KAGVTQTPRYLIKTRGQQVTLSCSPISGHRSVSWYQQTPGQGLQFLFEYFSETQRNKGNFPGRFSGRQFSNSRSEMNVSTLELGDSALYLCASSLGYRGSADTQYFGPGTRLTVL.

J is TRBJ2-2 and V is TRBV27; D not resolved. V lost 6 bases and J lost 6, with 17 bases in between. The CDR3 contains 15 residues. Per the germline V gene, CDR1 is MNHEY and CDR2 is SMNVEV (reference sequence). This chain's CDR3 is CASSYGGVRSGELFF. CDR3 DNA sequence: TGTGCCAGCAGCTACGGTGGAGTGAGGTCCGGGGAGCTGTTTTTT.

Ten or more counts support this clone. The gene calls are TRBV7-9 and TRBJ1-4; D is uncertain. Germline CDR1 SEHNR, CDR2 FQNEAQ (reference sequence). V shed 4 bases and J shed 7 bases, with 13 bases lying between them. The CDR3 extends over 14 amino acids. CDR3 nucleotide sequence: TGTGCCAGCAGCTCCGGGATCCTAGGTGAAAAACTGTTTTTT. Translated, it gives CASSSGILGEKLFF. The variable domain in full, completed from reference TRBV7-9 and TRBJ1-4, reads DTGVSQNPRHKITKRGQNVTFRCDPISEHNRLYWYRQTLGQGPEFLTYFQNEAQLEKSRLLSDRFSAERPKGSFSTLEIQRTEQGDSAMYLCASSSGILGEKLFFGSGTQLSVL.